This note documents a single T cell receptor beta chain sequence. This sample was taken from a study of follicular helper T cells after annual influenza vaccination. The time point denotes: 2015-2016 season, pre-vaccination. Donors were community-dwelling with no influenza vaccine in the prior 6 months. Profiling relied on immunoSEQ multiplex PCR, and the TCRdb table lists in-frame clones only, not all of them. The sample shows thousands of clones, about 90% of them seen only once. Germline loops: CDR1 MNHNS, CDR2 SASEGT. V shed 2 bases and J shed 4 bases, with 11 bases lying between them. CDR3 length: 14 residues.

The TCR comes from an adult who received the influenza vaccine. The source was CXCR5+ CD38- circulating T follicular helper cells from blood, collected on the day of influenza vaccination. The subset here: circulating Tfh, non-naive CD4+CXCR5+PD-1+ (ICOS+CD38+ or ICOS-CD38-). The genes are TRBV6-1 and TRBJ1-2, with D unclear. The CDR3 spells CASSETWRVYGYTF. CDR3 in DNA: TGTGCCAGCAGTGAAACATGGAGAGTCTATGGCTACACCTTC.